The 26 T cell receptor beta chains given below trace back to one sample, sequenced in a study of CD4 T cell repertoires in COVID-19 listed by TCRdb under 2021. The time point label, as the study defines it: sample from a COVID-19-recovered individual after infection. Preparation of the library involved the immunoSEQ multiplex PCR assay. TCRdb mirrors the immuneACCESS table, restricted to in-frame sequences. Some clones are absent from its copies; in checked studies, under half trace to an unresolved V gene, and the reason for the others is unknown. The sample records 60,000 to 90,000 clones, about four fifths of which are singletons. In total, the top ten clones hold roughly 0.58% of the sample. Sequencing used CD4+ T cells from peripheral blood, obtained after recovery from COVID-19. The receptors were sampled from a human donor who had COVID-19.

This chain connects TRBV6-6 to TRBJ1-1; 10 bases align to TRBD1. Trimming took 8 bases from V and 3 from J; bases not matched to a gene: 3. The V gene's germline CDR1 is MNHNY and CDR2 SVGAGI (reference sequence). There are 13 residues in the CDR3. CDR3 amino acids: CASDRGPDTEAFF. The CDR3 DNA follows: TGTGCCAGCGACAGGGGGCCGGACACTGAAGCTTTCTTT.

V and J are TRBV10-1 and TRBJ2-7; possibly TRBD1 for D (6 bases). The CDR3 is made up of 14 amino acids. The ends were cut back, 0 bases at V and 4 bases at J, with 10 bases in the middle. Germline assignment: CDR1 WNHNN and CDR2 SYGVQD (reference sequence). The CDR3 region is CASSESNREYEQYF. The CDR3 DNA sequence: TGCGCCAGCAGTGAGTCTAACAGGGAATACGAGCAGTACTTC.

The chain recombines TRBV5-5 with TRBJ1-5; D possibly corresponds to TRBD1 (5 bases). V shed 0 bases and J shed 6 bases, with 13 bases lying between them. This CDR3 spans 15 amino acids. The germline CDR1 and CDR2 sequences are SGHKS and YYEKEE (reference sequence). The CDR3 DNA sequence: TGTGCCAGCAGCTTGGAAGGGATCCAGGGTCAGCCCCAGCATTTT. Amino acid sequence: CASSLEGIQGQPQHF.

This chain uses TRBV19 with TRBJ2-5, with 7 nucleotides matching TRBD1. The V segment lost 6 bases and the J segment 4 bases; nucleotides outside the gene matches: 11. CDR1 is LNHDA, CDR2 SQIVND, per germline (reference sequence). This CDR3 is built from 15 residues. As DNA, the CDR3 is TGTGCCAGTAGCGGGAACAGGGGCACAGGAGAGACCCAGTACTTC. Residues: CASSGNRGTGETQYF. The complete variable domain, with remaining parts taken from reference TRBV19 and TRBJ2-5, reads DGGITQSPKYLFRKEGQNVTLSCEQNLNHDAMYWYRQDPGQGLRLIYYSQIVNDFQKGDIAEGYSVSREKKESFPLTVTSAQKNPTAFYLCASSGNRGTGETQYFGPGTRLLVL.

The chain is built from TRBV18 and TRBJ1-1; 8 bases match TRBD1. This CDR3 is built from 14 residues. Germline trimming cut 6 bases from V and 4 bases from J; bases unmatched to any gene: 7. Germline CDR1 is KGHSH and CDR2 is LQKENI. CDR3 nucleotides: TGTGCCAGCTCCCCCGACAGGGGAGGCACTGAAGCTTTCTTT. This sequence encodes CASSPDRGGTEAFF.

The V and J genes are TRBV19 and TRBJ1-4, with 11 bases aligning to TRBD1. V was clipped by 6 bases and J by 4 bases; unmatched bases: 4. CDR1 is LNHDA, CDR2 SQIVND, per germline (reference sequence). The CDR3 is made up of 15 amino acids. CDR3: CASSRDRGGNEKLFF. The CDR3 DNA sequence: TGTGCCAGTAGCCGGGACAGGGGGGGTAATGAAAAACTGTTTTTT.

As for this clone: The sample has other DNA sequences that encode this CDR3 too. The V gene is TRBV7-2, the J gene TRBJ2-2, with 10 bases lining up with TRBD1. The V gene end was trimmed by 5 bases and the J gene end by 5 bases; junction bases not matched to a gene: 5. The CDR3 has 15 amino acids. Germline V CDR1 and CDR2: SGHTA, FQGNSA. In DNA, the CDR3 is TGTGCCAGCAGCCCAAGGACAGGGGGGACCGGGGAGCTGTTTTTT. It codes for CASSPRTGGTGELFF.

This chain connects TRBV11-2 to TRBJ2-5, with TRBD2 matching 11 bases. Germline trimming cut 6 bases from V and 5 bases from J; bases unmatched to any gene: 5. The CDR3 runs 14 residues. Germline V gene data show CDR1 as SGHAT and CDR2 as FQNNGV. For the CDR3, the DNA is TGTGCCAGCAGGATTAGCGGGGGGGCGGAGACCCAGTACTTC. Its protein product is CASRISGGAETQYF.

The chain is built from TRBV29-1 and TRBJ2-5, with TRBD2 matching 8 bases. The trim removed 2 bases at V and 5 bases at J, leaving 4 bases unmatched. The germline CDR1 and CDR2 sequences are SQVTM and ANQGSEA. The CDR3 spans 13 residues. As DNA, the CDR3 is TGCAGCGTTGAAAAGGGACTAGATGAGACCCAGTACTTC. Protein: CSVEKGLDETQYF.

The V call is TRBV7-8, the J call TRBJ2-3; D might be TRBD2 (7 bases). The CDR3 is 14 residues long. Trimming left V 8 bases short and J 1 base short, with 13 bases between. Germline V lookup: CDR1 SGHVS, CDR2 FQNEAQ. Here the CDR3 reads CASVTGGRTDTQYF. The CDR3, as DNA: TGTGCCAGCGTAACGGGGGGCCGCACAGATACGCAGTATTTT.

The rearrangement links TRBV28 to TRBJ1-1; D uncertain. CDR3 length: 13 amino acids. Germline loops: CDR1 MDHEN, CDR2 SYDVKM. V was pared by 5 bases and J by 11 bases, with 18 bases between. The CDR3 region has the DNA TGTGCCAGCAGTCGTAAGAATGGAGGATGGGCTTTCTTT. Its protein product is CASSRKNGGWAFF.

The chain is built from TRBV12-3 or TRBV12-4 and TRBJ1-1; D remains ambiguous. The germline V and J ends were trimmed by 4 bases and 0 bases, with 6 bases remaining between them. The CDR3 consists of 13 residues. CDR3 DNA sequence: TGTGCCAGCAGTTCTAGACTGAACACTGAAGCTTTCTTT. This codes for CASSSRLNTEAFF.

The chain recombines TRBV7-9 with TRBJ1-2, with D perhaps matching TRBD1 (5 bases). Germline V gene sequence: CDR1 SEHNR, CDR2 FQNEAQ (reference sequence). This CDR3 is built from 15 residues. V shed 5 bases and J shed 3 bases, with 16 bases lying between them. As DNA, the CDR3 is TGTGCCAGCAGCCGTTCGGGGGTAATAGACTATGGCTACACCTTC. This codes for CASSRSGVIDYGYTF. The whole variable domain, filled in from reference TRBV7-9 and TRBJ1-2, reads DTGVSQNPRHKITKRGQNVTFRCDPISEHNRLYWYRQTLGQGPEFLTYFQNEAQLEKSRLLSDRFSAERPKGSFSTLEIQRTEQGDSAMYLCASSRSGVIDYGYTFGSGTRLTVV.

The rearrangement links TRBV25-1 to TRBJ1-2; no clear D gene. Between the trimmed V and J ends, which lost 3 bases and 3 bases, there was a span of 8 bases. This CDR3 has 13 amino acids. Germline-derived CDR1 and CDR2 are MGHDK and SYGVNS. CDR3 sequence reads: CASSEWAYYGYTF. The CDR3 DNA is TGTGCCAGCAGTGAGTGGGCGTACTATGGCTACACCTTC.

The chain carries TRBV5-1 and TRBJ2-2, with D possibly TRBD2 on 7 matching bases. V lost 0 bases and J lost 3, with 12 bases in between. The CDR3 runs to 16 residues. The germline gives CDR1 SGHRS, CDR2 YFSETQ. The CDR3 nucleotides are TGCGCCAGCAGCTTGGTTGGCGGGGGCGACACCGGGGAGCTGTTTTTT. Translated: CASSLVGGGDTGELFF.

The V and J genes are TRBV6-2 or TRBV6-3 and TRBJ2-7, with a tentative D call TRBD2 (6 bases). This CDR3 comprises 14 residues. Germline CDR1 reads MNHEY; CDR2 reads SVGEGT. Trimming pared 6 bases from V and 1 base from J, leaving 13 bases between. CDR3 sequence reads: CASSSVGGSYEQYF. In DNA form, the CDR3 reads TGTGCCAGCAGCTCCGTCGGGGGTTCCTACGAGCAGTACTTC.

The rearrangement links TRBV5-4 to TRBJ2-2, with D maybe TRBD2 (6 bases). CDR1 and CDR2 from the germline V gene are SGHNT and YYREEE (reference sequence). The CDR3 is 14 amino acids. With 4 bases removed from V and 5 bases from J, the gap between germline ends came to 12 bases. The CDR3 DNA reads as TGTGCCAGCAGCCCGGCGGGGTTGACCGGGGAGCTGTTTTTT. Translating it yields CASSPAGLTGELFF.

The chain recombines TRBV6-6 with TRBJ1-6; 7 bases are shared with TRBD1. CDR1 is MNHNY and CDR2 is SVGAGI in the germline V gene (reference sequence). The CDR3 length is 15 residues. With 0 bases clipped from V and 6 bases from J, the junction kept 2 bases outside the gene matches. The CDR3 here is CASSYSGTANSPLHF. The CDR3 DNA reads TGTGCCAGCAGTTACTCGGGGACAGCTAATTCACCCCTCCACTTT.

The chain couples TRBV6-5 to TRBJ1-2, with D perhaps TRBD1 (5 bases). Germline V lookup: CDR1 MNHEY, CDR2 SVGAGI. Trimming cost V 7 bases and J 4 bases, with 7 bases left between them. The CDR3 is made up of 11 amino acids. CDR3 DNA: TGTGCCAGCAAGGGACTCTATGGCTACACCTTC. It translates to CASKGLYGYTF.

The rearrangement uses TRBV11-3 and TRBJ1-1; D remains ambiguous. V was cut by 5 bases and J by 3 bases, with 10 bases left in between. Germline loops: CDR1 SGHNT, CDR2 YENEEA. The CDR3 has 13 amino acids. The CDR3 loop reads CASSPHVDTEAFF. The CDR3 region has the DNA TGTGCCAGCAGCCCCCACGTGGACACTGAAGCTTTCTTT.

The genes are TRBV3-1 (or the pseudogene TRBV3-2) and TRBJ2-1, with a possible D match to TRBD1 (6 bases). The germline CDR1 and CDR2 sequences are LGHDT and YNNKEL (reference sequence). Trimming removed 0 bases from V and 4 bases from J, with 13 bases in between. This CDR3 spans 16 amino acids. Here the CDR3 reads CASSQEGMQGYNEQFF. The CDR3 DNA is TGTGCCAGCAGCCAAGAGGGGATGCAGGGGTACAATGAGCAGTTCTTC.

This clone appeared once. The rearrangement links TRBV19 to TRBJ1-6; possibly TRBD1 for D (5 bases). V lost 6 bases to trimming and J lost 0 bases, with 21 bases between them. Looked up from germline, CDR1 is LNHDA and CDR2 is SQIVND (reference sequence). The CDR3 runs 19 residues. The CDR3 sequence is CASSRIKGTSSSYNSPLHF. CDR3 nucleotide sequence: TGTGCCAGTAGCCGAATCAAAGGGACCTCCAGCTCCTATAATTCACCCCTCCACTTT.

The chain recombines TRBV11-3 with TRBJ2-3, with D perhaps assigned TRBD1 or TRBD2 (5 bases each). The V and J ends lost 5 bases and 2 bases respectively, with 8 bases between them. CDR1 is SGHNT, CDR2 YENEEA, per germline. CDR3 length: 13 residues. In DNA, the CDR3 is TGTGCCAGCAGCAAGGGGACCACAGATACGCAGTATTTT. It codes for CASSKGTTDTQYF.

The CDR3 DNA reads TGCGCCAGCAGCTGGGGACATACCTCTGGAAACACCATATATTTT. Protein: CASSWGHTSGNTIYF. This chain uses TRBV5-1 with TRBJ1-3; possibly TRBD1 for D (6 bases). This CDR3 spans 15 amino acids. V lost 3 bases, J lost 0 bases, and 10 bases lay in between. Germline CDR1 SGHRS, CDR2 YFSETQ.

This chain uses TRBV3-1 (or the pseudogene TRBV3-2) with TRBJ2-2, with 11 bases lining up with TRBD2. This CDR3 comprises 14 residues. Germline V CDR1 and CDR2: LGHDT, YNNKEL (reference sequence). V shed 7 bases, J shed 6 bases, and the junction held 4 bases outside the gene matches. The CDR3 DNA reads TGTGCCAGCACCGGACTAGCGGGCGCCGGGGAGCTGTTTTTT. Protein sequence: CASTGLAGAGELFF.

The V gene is TRBV5-6, the J gene TRBJ2-6; 11 bases fit TRBD1. This CDR3 has 19 amino acids. Germline values: CDR1 SGHDT, CDR2 YYEEEE. The J segment lost 0 bases and the V segment lost 0 bases, leaving 5 bases of the junction unmatched. CDR3: CASSLDAGQGASGANVLTF. The CDR3 nucleotides are TGTGCCAGCAGCTTGGACGCCGGACAGGGGGCCTCTGGGGCCAACGTCCTGACTTTC.